This TCR beta chain comes out of a study of blood T cells in healthy people across ages. Notes on the study in general: CMV status of donors was not determined, possibly confounding expanded clonotype changes. Reliance upon unsorted PBMCs precluded definitive naive versus antigen-experienced comparison. Both naive CD4+ cell counts and diversity were greater in long-lived donors than in aged donors.

A second roughly 7 to 11 cycle PCR used barcoded and J-beta primers. Via MiXCR, TCRdb re-called the 5' RACE reads, giving one row per CDR3 protein. The table shows 1,300,000 or so distinct CDR3 sequences, with roughly 59% occurring only once. Per sample, a minimum of 6 million PBMCs were isolated. This clonotype was detected only a few times. Its specificity is unknown. The sequence came from a man aged 18 to 29 in good health. Sequencing used blood.

CDR3 residues: CASRGRGPDYEQYF. DNA of the CDR3: TGTGCCAGCAGAGGCAGGGGACCAGACTACGAGCAGTACTTC. The chain recombines TRBV12-3 or TRBV12-4 with TRBJ2-7, with D maybe TRBD1 (6 bases). The CDR3 sequence is 14 residues long. V lost 6 bases and J lost 3, with 15 bases in between.